This TCR beta chain was sequenced in a study of blood T cell repertoires in COVID-19. About the study: Samples taken during acute and convalescent COVID-19 were collected in the United States, Italy and Spain. Nucleic acid was either cDNA or gDNA, and it came from T cells, B-cell-depleted T cells, or PBMCs.

This clone was seen a single time. V was clipped by 5 bases and J by 0 bases; unmatched bases: 1. Germline V gives CDR1 SQVTM, CDR2 ANQGSEA. This CDR3 spans 12 amino acids. In the original analysis: Scientists estimated how many nucleated cells there were by amplifying reference gene primers. TCRdb's copy holds only in-frame clones and misses some; the assay was immunoSEQ multiplex PCR. V and J calls and clone size are those listed in that table; D and trimming were worked out from the DNA. This sample has approximately 100,000 clones, with 70% to 90% found just once. The sequenced material came from peripheral blood. This TCR was recovered from a human donor in a cohort sampled during active COVID-19. This chain connects TRBV29-1 to TRBJ2-7; 7 nucleotides align to TRBD1. CDR3 DNA: TGCAGCGTTACAGGGGCCTCCTACGAGCAGTACTTC. This encodes CSVTGASYEQYF.